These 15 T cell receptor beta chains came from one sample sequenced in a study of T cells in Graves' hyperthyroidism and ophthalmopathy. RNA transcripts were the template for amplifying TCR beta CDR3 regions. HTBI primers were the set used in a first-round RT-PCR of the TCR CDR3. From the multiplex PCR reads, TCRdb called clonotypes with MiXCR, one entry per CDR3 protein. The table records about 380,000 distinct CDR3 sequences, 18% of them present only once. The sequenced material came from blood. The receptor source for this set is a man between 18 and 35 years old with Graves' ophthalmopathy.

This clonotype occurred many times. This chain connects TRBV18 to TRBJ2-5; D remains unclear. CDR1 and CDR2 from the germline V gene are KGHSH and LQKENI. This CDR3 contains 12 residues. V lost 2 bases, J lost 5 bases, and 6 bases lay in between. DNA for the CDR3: TGTGCCAGCTCACCATACGGGGAGACCCAGTACTTC. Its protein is CASSPYGETQYF.

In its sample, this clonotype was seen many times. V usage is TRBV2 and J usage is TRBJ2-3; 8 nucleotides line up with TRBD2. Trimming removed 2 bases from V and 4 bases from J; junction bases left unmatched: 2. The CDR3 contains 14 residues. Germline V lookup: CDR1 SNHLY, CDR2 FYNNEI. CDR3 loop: CASSESGGADTQYF. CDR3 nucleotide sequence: TGTGCCAGCAGTGAATCCGGGGGGGCAGATACGCAGTATTTT.

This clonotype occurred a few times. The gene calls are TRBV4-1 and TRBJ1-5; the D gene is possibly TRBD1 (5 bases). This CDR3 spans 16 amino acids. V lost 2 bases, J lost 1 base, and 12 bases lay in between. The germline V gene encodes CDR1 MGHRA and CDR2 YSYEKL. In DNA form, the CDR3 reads TGCGCCAGCAGCCAACTAGGGGACGTAAGCAATCAGCCCCAGCATTTT. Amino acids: CASSQLGDVSNQPQHF.

This CDR3 reads CASGRAANTGELFF. The CDR3, as DNA: TGTGCCAGCGGAAGGGCCGCGAACACCGGGGAGCTGTTTTTT. The rearrangement uses TRBV6-4 and TRBJ2-2; D not resolved. CDR3 length equals 14 residues. The germline V and J ends were trimmed by 8 bases and 0 bases, with 10 bases remaining between them. CDR1 is MRHNA and CDR2 is SNTAGT in the germline V gene.

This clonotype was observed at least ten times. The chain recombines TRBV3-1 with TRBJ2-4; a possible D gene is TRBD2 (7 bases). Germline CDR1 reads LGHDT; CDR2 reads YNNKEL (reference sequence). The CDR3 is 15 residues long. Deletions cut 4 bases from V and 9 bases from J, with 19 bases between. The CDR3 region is CASSPSGGGRGIQYF. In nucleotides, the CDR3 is TGTGCCAGCAGCCCTTCCGGCGGGGGCCGGGGCATTCAGTACTTC. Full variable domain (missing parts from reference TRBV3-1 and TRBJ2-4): DTAVSQTPKYLVTQMGNDKSIKCEQNLGHDTMYWYKQDSKKFLKIMFSYNNKELIINETVPNRFSPKSPDKAHLNLHINSLELGDSAVYFCASSPSGGGRGIQYFGAGTRLSVL.

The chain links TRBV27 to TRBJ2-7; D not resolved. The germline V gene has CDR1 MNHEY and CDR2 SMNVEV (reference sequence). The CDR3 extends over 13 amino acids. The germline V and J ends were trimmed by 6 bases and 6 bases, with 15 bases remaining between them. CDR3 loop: CASSYIPGGEQYF. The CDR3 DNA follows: TGTGCCAGCAGCTATATTCCGGGTGGCGAGCAGTACTTC.

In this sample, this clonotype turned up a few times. The CDR3: CATSAGSTDTQYF. CDR3 DNA sequence: TGTGCCACCAGCGCGGGGAGCACAGATACGCAGTATTTT. The chain has TRBV15 and TRBJ2-3, with TRBD2 as a possible D gene (6 bases). The CDR3 contains 13 residues. Germline CDR1 and CDR2: LNHNV and YYDKDF (reference sequence). V lost 5 bases, J lost 0 bases, and 6 bases lay in between.

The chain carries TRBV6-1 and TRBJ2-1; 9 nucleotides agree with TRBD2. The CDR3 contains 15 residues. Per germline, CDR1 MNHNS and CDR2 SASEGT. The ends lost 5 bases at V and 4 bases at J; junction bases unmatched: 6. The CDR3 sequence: CASSTGLALYNEQFF. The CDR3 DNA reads TGTGCCAGCAGTACGGGACTAGCCTTATACAATGAGCAGTTCTTC.

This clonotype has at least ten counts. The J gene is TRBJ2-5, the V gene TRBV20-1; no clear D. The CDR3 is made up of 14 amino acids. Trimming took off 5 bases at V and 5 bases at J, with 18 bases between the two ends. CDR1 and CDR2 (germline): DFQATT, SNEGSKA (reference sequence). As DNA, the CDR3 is TGCAGTGCTGCCCGCTCATCGAGATCGGAGACCCAGTACTTC. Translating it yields CSAARSSRSETQYF.

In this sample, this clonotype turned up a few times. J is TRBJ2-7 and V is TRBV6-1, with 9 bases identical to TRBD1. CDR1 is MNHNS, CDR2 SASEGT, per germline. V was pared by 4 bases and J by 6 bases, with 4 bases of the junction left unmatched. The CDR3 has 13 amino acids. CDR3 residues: CASSGGTGREQYF. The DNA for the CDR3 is TGTGCCAGCAGTGGGGGGACAGGGCGCGAGCAGTACTTC.

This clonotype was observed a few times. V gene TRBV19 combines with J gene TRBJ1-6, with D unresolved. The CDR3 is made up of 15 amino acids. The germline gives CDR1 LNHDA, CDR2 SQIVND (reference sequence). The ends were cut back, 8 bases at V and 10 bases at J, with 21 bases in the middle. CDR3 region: CASSFAQEGRSPLHF. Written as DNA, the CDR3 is TGTGCCAGTTCGTTCGCCCAGGAGGGAAGATCACCCCTCCACTTT.

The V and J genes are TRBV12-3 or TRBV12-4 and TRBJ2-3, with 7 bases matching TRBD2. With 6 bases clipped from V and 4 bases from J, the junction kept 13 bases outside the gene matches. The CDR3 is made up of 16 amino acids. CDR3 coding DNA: TGTGCCAGCAGCCCTGCGGGGGAATCCCCTTCAGATACGCAGTATTTT. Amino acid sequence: CASSPAGESPSDTQYF.

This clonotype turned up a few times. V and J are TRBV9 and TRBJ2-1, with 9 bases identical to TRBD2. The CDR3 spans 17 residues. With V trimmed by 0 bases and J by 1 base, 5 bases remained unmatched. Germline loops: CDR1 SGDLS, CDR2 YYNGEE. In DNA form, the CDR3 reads TGTGCCAGCAGCGTAGACGGCGGGGGGGCTTCCTACAATGAGCAGTTCTTC. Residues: CASSVDGGGASYNEQFF.

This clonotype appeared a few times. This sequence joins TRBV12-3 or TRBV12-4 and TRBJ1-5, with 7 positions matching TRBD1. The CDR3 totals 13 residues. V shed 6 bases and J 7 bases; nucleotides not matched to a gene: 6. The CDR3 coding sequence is TGTGCCAGCAGCAGGGGGATGAGGCAGCCCCAGCATTTT. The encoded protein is CASSRGMRQPQHF.

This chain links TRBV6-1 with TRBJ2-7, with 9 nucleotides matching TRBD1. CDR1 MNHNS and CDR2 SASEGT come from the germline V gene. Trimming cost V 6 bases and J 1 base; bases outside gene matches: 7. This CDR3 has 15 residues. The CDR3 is CASSPQGTGSYEQYF. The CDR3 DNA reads TGTGCCAGCAGCCCCCAGGGGACAGGGTCCTACGAGCAGTACTTC.